This TCR beta chain was captured by sequencing in a study of Ad26.COV2.S vaccination and SARS-CoV-2 variants. Study-level findings and limits: It was reported that spike-specific CD8+ and CD4+ T cell responses were substantially broad after vaccination. People given the vaccine had a wider spike-specific TCR breadth than placebo recipients did.

TCRdb's copy holds only in-frame clones and misses some; the assay was immunoSEQ multiplex PCR. The table shows a few hundred thousand clones, with 92% occurring only once. Treatment of the sample: roughly 18 received Ad26.COV2.S at low or high dose, single or two shots; 5 received placebo; per-sample allocation not given. The investigators took samples on day 63 after the first vaccine or placebo injection. Donation was by an adult aged 18-55 years who was in Boston. Expression of Wuhan-strain SARS-CoV-2 spike came from the Ad26 vector that formed the vaccine. Concerning this clone itself: What it binds is not known.

The sequence was collected from a person aged 18 to 65 who received the Ad26.COV2.S COVID-19 vaccine or a placebo. The sample in question was peripheral blood, obtained in a trial of Ad26.COV2.S vaccine versus placebo.

The CDR3 here is CASSQKTVRDRDQNGYTF. CDR3 DNA sequence: TGTGCCAGCAGCCAAAAGACAGTCCGGGACAGGGACCAGAATGGCTACACCTTC. The J gene is TRBJ1-2, the V gene TRBV3-1 (or the pseudogene TRBV3-2); 9 positions agree with TRBD1. Germline CDR1 is LGHDT and CDR2 is YNNKEL (reference sequence). The CDR3 spans 18 residues. V shed 2 bases and J 6 bases; nucleotides not matched to a gene: 16.